This T cell receptor (beta chain) was identified during a study of T cell changes during pregnancy in multiple sclerosis. This CDR3 contains 16 residues. Germline CDR1 LNHDA, CDR2 SQIVND (reference sequence). Trimming removed 2 bases from V and 1 base from J, with 14 bases in between. The protocol was immunoSEQ multiplex PCR, while the TCRdb copy is restricted to in-frame clones and leaves out a portion. The sample carries some 110,000 clones, around 93% recorded once. The sequencing here drew on peripheral blood, taken after pregnancy. This receptor was identified in a female donor with multiple sclerosis, enrolled in a pregnancy study. The chain has TRBV19 and TRBJ1-1; TRBD1 is a possible D gene (6 bases). CDR3 sequence: CASSIIQGRGNTEAFF. For the CDR3, the DNA is TGTGCCAGTAGTATAATCCAGGGGCGAGGGAACACTGAAGCTTTCTTT.